This record concerns one T cell receptor (beta chain) sequence. The record originates from a study of T-cell reconstitution after alpha-beta-depleted transplantation in children. TCRbeta library construction was performed incorporating unique molecular identifiers. MiXCR was run by TCRdb on the PCR reads, yielding one entry per CDR3 protein. Here the sample spans 350,000 to 450,000 distinct CDR3 sequences, approximately 12% being singletons. Trimming pared 6 bases from V and 1 base from J, leaving 12 bases between. Germline assignment: CDR1 SGHAT and CDR2 FQNNGV. This CDR3 spans 14 amino acids. The origin of this receptor is a human donor who donated a stem cell graft to a child with Fanconi anemia. The sample in question was PBMCs, obtained from the stem cell graft. The chain joins TRBV11-2 to TRBJ1-2, with a tentative D call TRBD1 (6 bases). CDR3 region: CASRQGVLNYGYTF. CDR3 nucleotide sequence: TGTGCCAGCAGACAGGGAGTTCTTAACTATGGCTACACCTTC.